The next 32 T cell receptor beta chains were all read from a single sample in a study of T-cell reconstitution after alpha-beta-depleted transplantation in children. Researchers prepared the TCRbeta library using unique molecular identifiers, the study reports. TCRdb used MiXCR to reprocess the PCR reads, holding one entry per CDR3 protein. The profile shows some 290,000 distinct CDR3 sequences, more than 20% of them singletons. The material sequenced was PBMCs, mostly from graft donor cells, taken 180 days after TCRalphabeta/CD19-depleted stem cell transplant. These receptors came from a male patient aged 10-17 years who had a stem cell transplant for acute lymphoblastic leukemia, so the T cells may come from the graft donor.

V and J are TRBV6-1 and TRBJ2-7; the D is unclear. The CDR3 sequence is 12 residues long. From germline, CDR1 is MNHNS and CDR2 SASEGT. V lost 10 bases to trimming and J lost 3 bases, with 13 bases between them. CDR3 residues: CAIETRFYEQYF. The CDR3 nucleotides read TGTGCCATCGAGACTCGTTTCTACGAGCAGTACTTC.

The V gene is TRBV5-1, the J gene TRBJ2-5; TRBD2 aligns across 9 bases. V was clipped by 3 bases and J by 0 bases; unmatched bases: 3. Germline V gene sequence: CDR1 SGHRS, CDR2 YFSETQ. This CDR3 contains 15 residues. The CDR3 region is CASSWGTSYQETQYF. CDR3 DNA: TGCGCCAGCAGCTGGGGGACTAGCTACCAAGAGACCCAGTACTTC.

The V call is TRBV4-1, the J call TRBJ2-3; 15 bases are a match to TRBD2. CDR1 is MGHRA and CDR2 is YSYEKL in the germline V gene. The CDR3 spans 15 residues. Unmatched junction bases numbered 4, after V lost 4 bases and J lost 8 bases. CDR3 region: CASSPPGLAGGTQYF. The CDR3 region has the DNA TGCGCCAGCAGCCCCCCGGGACTAGCGGGAGGTACGCAGTATTTT.

This clonotype was observed a handful of times. The rearrangement uses TRBV24-1 and TRBJ2-1, with D possibly TRBD1 on 5 matching bases. This CDR3 comprises 14 residues. Looked up from germline, CDR1 is KGHDR and CDR2 is SFDVKD. The germline V and J ends were trimmed by 4 bases and 5 bases, with 11 bases remaining between them. CDR3 sequence reads: CATSEVDRDNEQFF. CDR3 DNA: TGTGCCACCAGTGAGGTTGACAGAGACAATGAGCAGTTCTTC.

This clonotype was seen repeatedly, ten times or more. The genes are TRBV30 and TRBJ1-1, with D uncertain. V lost 4 bases, J lost 1 base, and 10 bases lay in between. Per the germline V gene, CDR1 is GTSNPN and CDR2 is SVGIG (reference sequence). CDR3 length equals 13 residues. CDR3 sequence: CAWKPSPNTEAFF. In DNA form, the CDR3 reads TGTGCCTGGAAGCCAAGTCCGAACACTGAAGCTTTCTTT.

A few counts support this clonotype. The V and J genes are TRBV11-2 and TRBJ2-7; TRBD2 agrees at 8 bases. Germline trimming cut 3 bases from V and 6 bases from J; bases unmatched to any gene: 10. This CDR3 region has 15 residues. Germline V gives CDR1 SGHAT, CDR2 FQNNGV. CDR3 sequence: CASSFRREVSVEQYF. CDR3 sequence (DNA): TGTGCCAGCAGCTTTCGGCGGGAGGTGTCGGTCGAGCAGTACTTC.

This clonotype was observed a handful of times. J is TRBJ2-5 and V is TRBV25-1; TRBD2 matches at 7 bases. Germline assignment: CDR1 MGHDK and CDR2 SYGVNS. The CDR3 runs 15 residues. With 2 bases clipped from V and 5 bases from J, the junction kept 8 bases outside the gene matches. The CDR3 sequence: CASSEGLVRAETQYF. DNA of the CDR3: TGTGCCAGCAGTGAAGGACTAGTCCGTGCTGAGACCCAGTACTTC.

This chain connects TRBV14 to TRBJ2-1, with 8 positions matching TRBD2. This CDR3 region has 16 residues. Germline V gene data show CDR1 as SGHDN and CDR2 as FVKESK. Germline trimming cut 5 bases from V and 9 bases from J; bases unmatched to any gene: 15. The CDR3 reads CASSDPPWREDSEQFF. DNA for the CDR3: TGTGCCAGCAGCGATCCCCCGTGGCGGGAGGACAGTGAGCAGTTCTTC. Complete variable domain (other parts from reference TRBV14 and TRBJ2-1): EAGVTQFPSHSVIEKGQTVTLRCDPISGHDNLYWYRRVMGKEIKFLLHFVKESKQDESGMPNNRFLAERTGGTYSTLKVQPAELEDSGVYFCASSDPPWREDSEQFFGPGTRLTVL.

The gene calls are TRBV12-3 or TRBV12-4 and TRBJ1-4; the D gene is possibly TRBD1 (5 bases). V lost 6 bases, J lost 4 bases, and 15 bases lay in between. CDR3 length: 15 residues. CDR3 DNA: TGTGCCAGCAGCCGCGGGGGACGGTATAATGAAAAACTGTTTTTT. Protein: CASSRGGRYNEKLFF.

This chain uses TRBV4-1 with TRBJ2-3, with TRBD2 matching 12 bases. V gave up 0 bases and J gave up 2 bases; unmatched junction bases: 15. Germline V gene data show CDR1 as MGHRA and CDR2 as YSYEKL. CDR3 length: 21 amino acids. The CDR3 here is CASSQDRAGTSGQKATDTQYF. The CDR3 DNA follows: TGCGCCAGCAGCCAAGATAGGGCCGGGACTAGCGGGCAAAAGGCCACAGATACGCAGTATTTT.

J is TRBJ2-6 and V is TRBV6-1; D may be TRBD2 (5 bases). Trimming took 6 bases from V and 0 from J, leaving 12 bases between them. Per germline, CDR1 MNHNS and CDR2 SASEGT. The CDR3 covers 16 residues. The CDR3 protein is CASSSERSSGANVLTF. In DNA form, the CDR3 reads TGTGCCAGCAGCTCTGAGCGGTCCTCTGGGGCCAACGTCCTGACTTTC.

The genes are TRBV5-6 and TRBJ1-5; TRBD1 is a possible D gene (6 bases). Trimming removed 0 bases from V and 4 bases from J, with 17 bases in between. Germline V gene data show CDR1 as SGHDT and CDR2 as YYEEEE. The CDR3 runs to 17 residues. In DNA form, the CDR3 reads TGTGCCAGCAGCTTGGCTGGGGGCTGGGGTTTAAATCAGCCCCAGCATTTT. It encodes CASSLAGGWGLNQPQHF.

The chain recombines TRBV12-3 or TRBV12-4 with TRBJ1-2; D may be TRBD1 (5 bases). V lost 1 base, J lost 3 bases, and 9 bases lay in between. CDR3 length: 14 amino acids. CDR3 nucleotide sequence: TGTGCCAGCAGTTTAGGAATCAGGGACTATGGCTACACCTTC. Translating it yields CASSLGIRDYGYTF.

This clonotype was seen more than once but under ten times. The chain joins TRBV2 to TRBJ2-3; D is unclear. This CDR3 comprises 15 residues. The germline V and J ends were trimmed by 7 bases and 0 bases, with 14 bases remaining between them. Germline CDR1 SNHLY, CDR2 FYNNEI. The CDR3 reads CASTSLDPSTDTQYF. The CDR3 coding sequence is TGTGCCAGCACTTCCCTGGATCCTAGCACAGATACGCAGTATTTT.

This clonotype occurred a few times. The V call is TRBV7-2, the J call TRBJ2-7; no clear D gene. The CDR3 has 16 amino acids. V was cut by 1 base and J by 3 bases, with 16 bases left in between. Germline V gene data show CDR1 as SGHTA and CDR2 as FQGNSA. CDR3 in amino acids: CASSLDRARVLYEQYF. The CDR3 DNA sequence: TGTGCCAGCAGCTTAGATCGTGCCCGGGTCCTCTACGAGCAGTACTTC.

The V call is TRBV11-1, the J call TRBJ2-1, with 8 bases identical to TRBD2. The CDR3 is made up of 14 amino acids. Trimming at V came to 5 bases and at J to 8 bases, leaving 8 bases not matched to a gene. Per germline, CDR1 SGHAT and CDR2 FQDESV (reference sequence). CDR3 nucleotide sequence: TGTGCCAGCAGCCGTCGCGGGAGGAGTTATGAGCAGTTCTTC. Its protein product is CASSRRGRSYEQFF.

This clonotype was observed a few times. The rearrangement links TRBV9 to TRBJ1-1, with D maybe TRBD1 (5 bases). This CDR3 has 13 residues. The V end lost 4 bases, the J end lost 4 bases, and 11 bases lay between the germline ends. Germline V lookup: CDR1 SGDLS, CDR2 YYNGEE. Here the CDR3 reads CASSRAQGTEAFF. CDR3 in DNA: TGTGCCAGCAGCCGGGCCCAGGGCACTGAAGCTTTCTTT.

The genes are TRBV24-1 and TRBJ1-1; TRBD1 agrees at 9 bases. The CDR3 sequence is 13 residues long. The V segment lost 6 bases and the J segment 4 bases; nucleotides outside the gene matches: 2. Germline-derived CDR1 and CDR2 are KGHDR and SFDVKD. The CDR3 sequence: CATSHRGRTEAFF. CDR3 nucleotide sequence: TGTGCCACCAGTCACAGGGGGCGCACTGAAGCTTTCTTT.

CDR3 amino acids: CAIRLANSDEQFF. CDR3 bases: TGTGCCATACGACTAGCAAATAGCGATGAGCAGTTCTTC. The V gene is TRBV27, the J gene TRBJ2-1; 7 positions match TRBD2. This CDR3 is built from 13 residues. Germline assignment: CDR1 MNHEY and CDR2 SMNVEV (reference sequence). Trimming took 10 bases from V and 8 from J; bases not matched to a gene: 11.

This chain links TRBV5-1 with TRBJ2-7; D remains ambiguous. The CDR3 loop spans 15 amino acids. CDR1 and CDR2 (germline): SGHRS, YFSETQ. V lost 0 bases to trimming and J lost 0 bases, with 10 bases between them. CDR3 region: CASSLAKGLSYEQYF. CDR3 DNA: TGCGCCAGCAGCTTGGCCAAAGGGCTCTCCTACGAGCAGTACTTC. Full variable domain (remainder filled in from reference TRBV5-1 and TRBJ2-7): KAGVTQTPRYLIKTRGQQVTLSCSPISGHRSVSWYQQTPGQGLQFLFEYFSETQRNKGNFPGRFSGRQFSNSRSEMNVSTLELGDSALYLCASSLAKGLSYEQYFGPGTRLTVT.

The rearrangement joins TRBV25-1 to TRBJ2-3; possible D gene TRBD1, 6 bases. Germline V gene lookup returns CDR1 MGHDK and CDR2 SYGVNS. The CDR3 covers 15 residues. V was clipped by 1 base and J by 1 base, with 9 bases between them. CDR3 bases: TGTGCCAGCAGTGAATTTGGGGGCGGCACAGATACGCAGTATTTT. Residues: CASSEFGGGTDTQYF.

This clonotype was seen more than once but under ten times. The V and J genes are TRBV7-3 and TRBJ2-3, with a tentative D call TRBD2 (5 bases). This CDR3 spans 12 amino acids. Germline lookup yields CDR1 SGHTA and CDR2 FQGTGA. V lost 5 bases, J lost 9 bases, and 12 bases lay in between. In DNA form, the CDR3 reads TGTGCCAGCAGCCCGAGGGTCGGGACGCAGTATTTT. Protein: CASSPRVGTQYF.

This clonotype was observed at least ten times. The chain couples TRBV20-1 to TRBJ1-5; no reliable D call. This CDR3 contains 14 residues. Germline assignment: CDR1 DFQATT and CDR2 SNEGSKA (reference sequence). V gave up 6 bases and J gave up 2 bases, with 14 bases separating them. The CDR3 DNA reads as TGCAGTGCCCCTACCGCTCGAGGCAATCAGCCCCAGCATTTT. This sequence encodes CSAPTARGNQPQHF.

The chain uses TRBV7-3 and TRBJ2-5, with 9 positions matching TRBD2. The CDR3 consists of 14 residues. Trimming at V came to 10 bases and at J to 4 bases, leaving 10 bases not matched to a gene. Germline assignment: CDR1 SGHTA and CDR2 FQGTGA. CDR3 DNA: TGTGCCACCTCGAACTTACTAGCGGGAGAGACCCAGTACTTC. It translates to CATSNLLAGETQYF.

This sequence joins TRBV7-3 and TRBJ2-3; D may correspond to TRBD1 or TRBD2 (5 bases each). CDR1 and CDR2 from the germline V gene are SGHTA and FQGTGA. Trimming stripped 0 bases from V and 5 bases from J, with 9 bases between. This CDR3 comprises 14 residues. The CDR3 is CASSLTGAGDTQYF. The CDR3 DNA reads as TGTGCCAGCAGCTTAACAGGGGCGGGAGATACGCAGTATTTT. Variable domain in full (rest from reference TRBV7-3 and TRBJ2-3): GAGVSQTPSNKVTEKGKYVELRCDPISGHTALYWYRQSLGQGPEFLIYFQGTGAADDSGLPNDRFFAVRPEGSVSTLKIQRTERGDSAVYLCASSLTGAGDTQYFGPGTRLTVL.

The V and J genes are TRBV21-1 and TRBJ2-5; the table names TRBD1, a call not compared with the DNA. TRBV21-1 has pseudogene status. There are 14 residues in the CDR3. The CDR3 sequence: CASEGAGVDETQYF. In DNA, the CDR3 is TGTGCCAGCGAGGGGGCAGGGGTGGACGAGACCCAGTACTTC.

The chain recombines TRBV24-1 with TRBJ2-1; D is tentatively TRBD1 or TRBD2 (5 bases each). V lost 0 bases, J lost 7 bases, and 15 bases lay in between. This CDR3 is 16 amino acids long. Germline lookup yields CDR1 KGHDR and CDR2 SFDVKD. The CDR3 DNA follows: TGTGCCACCAGTGATTTGGGGACCATGGGTACAAATGAGCAGTTCTTC. Translating gives CATSDLGTMGTNEQFF.

The J gene is TRBJ1-5, the V gene TRBV5-5; the D is unclear. CDR3 length equals 13 residues. Germline V lookup: CDR1 SGHKS, CDR2 YYEKEE (reference sequence). Trimming cost V 0 bases and J 6 bases, with 7 bases left between them. CDR3 sequence (DNA): TGTGCCAGCAGCTTGGAGACGTTTCAGCCCCAGCATTTT. Its protein product is CASSLETFQPQHF.

The chain employs TRBV4-2 and TRBJ2-7, with TRBD1 as a possible D gene (7 bases). The length of the CDR3 is 17 residues. CDR1 and CDR2 from the germline V gene are LGHNA and YNFKEQ. Between the trimmed V and J ends, which lost 10 bases and 1 base, there was a span of 26 bases. The CDR3 loop reads CAMGPYWGGQVSYEQYF. In DNA form, the CDR3 reads TGTGCCATGGGCCCTTACTGGGGAGGACAGGTTTCCTACGAGCAGTACTTC.

This clonotype was observed a handful of times. The V gene is TRBV18, the J gene TRBJ1-5; maybe TRBD1 (5 bases). The CDR3 totals 15 residues. Trimming pared 4 bases from V and 3 bases from J, leaving 13 bases between. Germline V gene data show CDR1 as KGHSH and CDR2 as LQKENI. CDR3 sequence reads: CASSLVGRSNQPQHF. Here the CDR3 DNA reads TGTGCCAGCTCACTTGTGGGGCGGTCCAATCAGCCCCAGCATTTT.

The V call is TRBV10-3, the J call TRBJ1-1, with TRBD1 as a possible D gene (6 bases). The CDR3 runs to 13 residues. The V end was cut by 6 bases, the J end by 0 bases, with 8 bases between. Germline CDR1 reads ENHRY; CDR2 reads SYGVKD. CDR3: CAIRGQLNTEAFF. DNA for the CDR3: TGTGCCATCAGAGGACAGTTGAACACTGAAGCTTTCTTT.

This clonotype was counted a few times. The V and J genes are TRBV30 and TRBJ1-2, with no clear D. Trimming stripped 5 bases from V and 3 bases from J, with 13 bases between. The CDR3 consists of 13 residues. Germline lookup yields CDR1 GTSNPN and CDR2 SVGIG (reference sequence). The CDR3 sequence: CAWRLGYYYGYTF. The CDR3 DNA reads as TGTGCCTGGCGTCTAGGGTACTACTATGGCTACACCTTC.